This TCR beta chain appears in the sequencing data of a study of T cell responses to AZD1222 COVID-19 vaccine. About the study: Second-dose schedules of about 4 or about 12 weeks were combined.

Whole-study results and caveats: Donors skewed white British and female; clonal diversity was possibly underestimated.

The assay was immunoSEQ multiplex PCR, and TCRdb's table has in-frame clones only and misses some. The sample consists of some 180,000 clones, around 88% of them appearing once. Germline CDR1 MGHRA, CDR2 YSYEKL. Trimming removed 0 bases at V and 1 base at J, with 3 bases between. The CDR3 has 13 residues. For this clone: Antigen unknown.

This TCR was sampled from an adult in good health. The gene calls are TRBV4-1 and TRBJ1-1; unclear D gene. The sample consisted of peripheral blood, taken on day 0 of AZD1222 vaccination. The CDR3, as DNA: TGCGCCAGCAGCCAAGATCCGAACACTGAAGCTTTCTTT. This encodes CASSQDPNTEAFF.